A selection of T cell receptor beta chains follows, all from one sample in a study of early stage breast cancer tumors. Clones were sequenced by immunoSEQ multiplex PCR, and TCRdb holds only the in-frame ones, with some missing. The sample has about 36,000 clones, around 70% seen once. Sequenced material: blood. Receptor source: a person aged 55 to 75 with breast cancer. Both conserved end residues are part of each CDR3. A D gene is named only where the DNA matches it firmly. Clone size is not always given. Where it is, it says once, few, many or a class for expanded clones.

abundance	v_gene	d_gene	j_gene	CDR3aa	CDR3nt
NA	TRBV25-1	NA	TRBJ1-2	CASSELYGYTF	TGTGCCAGCAGTGAACTCTATGGCTACACCTTC
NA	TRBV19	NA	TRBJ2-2	CASLGGTGPPNTGELFF	TGTGCCAGTTTAGGGGGGACGGGACCACCAAACACCGGGGAGCTGTTTTTT
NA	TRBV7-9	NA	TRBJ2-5	CASSFEAIQETQYF	TGTGCCAGCAGCTTCGAAGCGATTCAAGAGACCCAGTACTTC
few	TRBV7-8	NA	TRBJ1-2	CASSLGVSNYGYTF	TGTGCCAGCAGCTTAGGTGTCTCTAACTATGGCTACACCTTC
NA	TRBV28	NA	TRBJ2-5	CAVWGRDQETQYF	TGTGCCGTCTGGGGTCGAGACCAAGAGACCCAGTACTTC
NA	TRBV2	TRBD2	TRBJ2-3	CASSESGSSTDTQYF	TGTGCCAGCAGTGAAAGCGGGAGCAGCACAGATACGCAGTATTTT
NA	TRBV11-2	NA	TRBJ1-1	CASSAADVTEAFF	TGTGCCAGCAGCGCCGCTGATGTCACTGAAGCTTTCTTT
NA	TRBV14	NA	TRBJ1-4	CASSLLRQGELFF	TGTGCCAGCAGCCTACTCCGTCAAGGAGAACTGTTTTTT
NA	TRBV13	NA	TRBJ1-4	CASSVGGRGPNEKLFF	TGTGCCAGCAGCGTCGGAGGACGAGGGCCTAATGAAAAACTGTTTTTT
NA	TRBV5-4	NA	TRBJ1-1	CASSLIQGMHEAFF	TGTGCCAGCAGCTTGATACAGGGAATGCACGAAGCTTTCTTT
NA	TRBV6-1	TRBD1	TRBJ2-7	CASSEGTGGSYEQYF	TGTGCCAGCAGTGAAGGGACAGGGGGCTCCTACGAGCAGTACTTC
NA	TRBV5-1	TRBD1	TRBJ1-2	CASSSPATGANYGYTF	TGCGCCAGCAGCTCCCCCGCGACAGGGGCTAACTATGGCTACACCTTC
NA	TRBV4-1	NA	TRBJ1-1	CASSQTGFEAFF	TGCGCCAGCAGCCAGACAGGATTTGAAGCTTTCTTT
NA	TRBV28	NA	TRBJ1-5	CASSPFVTLVAQPQHF	TGTGCCAGCAGCCCTTTCGTGACGTTAGTGGCTCAGCCCCAGCATTTT
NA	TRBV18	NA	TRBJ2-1	CASSPTLSGRGSYNEQFF	TGTGCCAGCTCACCAACTCTTTCTGGCAGGGGCTCCTACAATGAGCAGTTCTTC
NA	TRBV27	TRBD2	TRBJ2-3	CASSPGTSGGTQYF	TGTGCCAGCAGTCCGGGGACTAGCGGAGGTACGCAGTATTTT
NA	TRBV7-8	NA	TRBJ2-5	CASSLGPQETQYF	TGTGCCAGCAGCTTGGGGCCCCAAGAGACCCAGTACTTC
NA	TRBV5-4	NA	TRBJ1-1	CASSLSVSMNTEAFF	TGTGCCAGCAGTTTGAGCGTCAGCATGAACACTGAAGCTTTCTTT
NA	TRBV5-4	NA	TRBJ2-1	CASSLLITPPSNEQFF	TGTGCCAGCAGCTTGCTTATAACTCCCCCCTCCAATGAGCAGTTCTTC
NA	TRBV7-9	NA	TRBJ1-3	CASSLGQGNTIYF	TGTGCCAGCAGCTTAGGGCAGGGAAACACCATATATTTT
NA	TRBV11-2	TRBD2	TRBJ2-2	CASSLDTGGAYGELFF	TGTGCCAGCAGCTTAGATACCGGGGGGGCCTACGGGGAGCTGTTTTTT
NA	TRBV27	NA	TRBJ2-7	CASSLGAMLGLYF	TGTGCCAGCAGCCTAGGAGCAATGTTAGGATTGTACTTC
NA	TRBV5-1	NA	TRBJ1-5	CASSSGPDQPQHF	TGCGCCAGCAGCTCGGGCCCCGATCAGCCCCAGCATTTT
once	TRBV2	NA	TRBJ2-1	CASIQSRDEQFF	TGTGCCAGCATCCAGTCGCGCGATGAGCAGTTCTTC
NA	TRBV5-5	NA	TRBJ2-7	CASSLAGTGRGPYEQYF	TGTGCCAGCAGCTTGGCCGGTACGGGCAGGGGACCCTACGAGCAGTACTTC
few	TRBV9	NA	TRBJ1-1	CASTSDGKAFF	TGTGCCAGCACAAGTGATGGGAAAGCTTTCTTT
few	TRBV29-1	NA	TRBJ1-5	CSVVLAGGNQPQHF	TGCAGCGTTGTATTAGCGGGGGGAAATCAGCCCCAGCATTTT
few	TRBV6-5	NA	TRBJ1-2	CASSYSSSYGYTF	TGTGCCAGCAGTTACTCGAGTAGCTATGGCTACACCTTC
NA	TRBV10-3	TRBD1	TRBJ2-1	CAISEMGQVANRNNEQFF	TGTGCCATCAGTGAAATGGGACAGGTAGCAAACAGAAACAATGAGCAGTTCTTC
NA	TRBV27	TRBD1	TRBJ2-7	CASSLSPRGFYEQYF	TGTGCCAGCAGTTTATCCCCCAGGGGGTTTTACGAGCAGTACTTC
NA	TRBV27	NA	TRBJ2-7	CASSLGEPYEQYF	TGTGCCAGCAGTTTAGGGGAACCCTACGAGCAGTACTTC
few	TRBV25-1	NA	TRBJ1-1	CASRGYMNTEAFF	TGTGCCAGCAGAGGGTACATGAACACTGAAGCTTTCTTT
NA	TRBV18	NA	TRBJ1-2	CASSPPKSGRISDGYTF	TGTGCCAGCTCACCACCGAAATCCGGGAGGATCAGCGATGGCTACACCTTC
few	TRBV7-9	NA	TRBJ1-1	CASSFGLNTEAFF	TGTGCCAGCAGCTTCGGCTTGAACACTGAAGCTTTCTTT
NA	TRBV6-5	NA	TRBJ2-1	CASSGGGLGQFF	TGTGCCAGCAGTGGGGGGGGGCTCGGGCAGTTCTTC
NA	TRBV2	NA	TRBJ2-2	CAGKQIVANTGELFF	TGTGCCGGAAAACAAATCGTTGCGAACACCGGGGAGCTGTTTTTT
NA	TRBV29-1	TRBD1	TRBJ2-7	CSARDSSYEQYF	TGCAGCGCCCGGGACAGCTCCTACGAGCAGTACTTC
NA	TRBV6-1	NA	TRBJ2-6	CASTRDLSGANVLTF	TGTGCCAGCACTAGGGACCTCTCTGGGGCCAACGTCCTGACTTTC
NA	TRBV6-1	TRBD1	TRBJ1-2	CASSPDRTNYGYTF	TGTGCCAGCAGCCCGGACAGGACTAACTATGGCTACACCTTC
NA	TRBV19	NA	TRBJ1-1	CASIGLERSTEAFF	TGTGCCAGTATTGGGTTGGAGAGGAGCACTGAAGCTTTCTTT
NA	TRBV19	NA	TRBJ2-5	CASSITGQETQYF	TGTGCCAGTAGTATCACTGGTCAAGAGACCCAGTACTTC
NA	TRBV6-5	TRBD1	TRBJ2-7	CASSSDLTGGEQYF	TGTGCCAGCAGCAGCGACCTCACAGGGGGAGAGCAGTACTTC
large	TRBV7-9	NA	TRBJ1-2	CASSEGRVPLYGYTF	TGTGCCAGCAGTGAGGGTCGCGTGCCCCTCTATGGCTACACCTTC
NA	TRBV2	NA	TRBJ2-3	CASEFGKPTDTQYF	TGTGCCAGCGAATTTGGGAAGCCCACAGATACGCAGTATTTT
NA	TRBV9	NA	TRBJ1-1	CASSPKTEAFF	TGTGCCAGCAGTCCTAAAACTGAAGCTTTCTTT
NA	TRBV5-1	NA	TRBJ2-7	CASRLGTYYEQYF	TGCGCCAGCCGTCTGGGCACTTACTACGAGCAGTACTTC
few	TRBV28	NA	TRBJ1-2	CASRIGGGYGYTF	TGTGCCAGTCGGATAGGGGGTGGATATGGCTACACCTTC